This TCR beta chain was found in a study of T-cell reconstitution after alpha-beta-depleted transplantation in children. This clonotype was picked up a small number of times. Researchers prepared the TCRbeta library using unique molecular identifiers, the study reports. TCRdb reprocessed the PCR reads with MiXCR, giving one entry per CDR3 protein. The table has 500,000 to 600,000 distinct CDR3 sequences, approximately 20% seen once. V gave up 6 bases and J gave up 10 bases, with 12 bases separating them. CDR1 and CDR2 (germline): MNHEY, SMNVEV (reference sequence). CDR3 length: 11 residues. The specimen was PBMCs from the stem cell graft donor, collected from the stem cell graft. The source of this sequence is a human donor who donated a stem cell graft to a child with acute lymphoblastic leukemia. V gene TRBV27 combines with J gene TRBJ1-1; D not resolved. CDR3 coding DNA: TGTGCCAGCAGGGCGGACTCTGCAGCTTTCTTT. This translates into CASRADSAAFF.